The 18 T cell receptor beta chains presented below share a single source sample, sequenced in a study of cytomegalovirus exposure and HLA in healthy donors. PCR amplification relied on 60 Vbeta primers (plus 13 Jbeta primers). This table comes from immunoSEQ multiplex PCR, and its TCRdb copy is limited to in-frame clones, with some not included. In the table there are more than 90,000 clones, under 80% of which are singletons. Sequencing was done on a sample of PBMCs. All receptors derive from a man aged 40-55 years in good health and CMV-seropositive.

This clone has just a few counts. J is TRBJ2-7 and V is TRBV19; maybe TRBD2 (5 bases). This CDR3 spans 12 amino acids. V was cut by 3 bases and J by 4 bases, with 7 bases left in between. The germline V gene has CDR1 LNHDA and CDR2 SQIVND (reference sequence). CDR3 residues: CASSISGYEQYF. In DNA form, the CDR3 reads TGTGCCAGTAGTATTTCGGGGTACGAGCAGTACTTC.

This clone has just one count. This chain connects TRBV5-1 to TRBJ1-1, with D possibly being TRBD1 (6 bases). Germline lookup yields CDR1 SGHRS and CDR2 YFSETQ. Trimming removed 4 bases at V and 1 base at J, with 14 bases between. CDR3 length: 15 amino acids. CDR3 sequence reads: CASSHGDTKNTEAFF. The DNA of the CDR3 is TGCGCCAGCAGCCACGGGGACACCAAGAACACTGAAGCTTTCTTT.

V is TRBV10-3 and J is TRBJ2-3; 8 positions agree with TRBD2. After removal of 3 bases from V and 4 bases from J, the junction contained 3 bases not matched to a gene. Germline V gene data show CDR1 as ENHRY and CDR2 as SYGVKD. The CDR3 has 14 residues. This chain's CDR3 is CAISDGRDADTQYF. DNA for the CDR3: TGTGCCATCAGTGACGGGAGGGATGCAGATACGCAGTATTTT.

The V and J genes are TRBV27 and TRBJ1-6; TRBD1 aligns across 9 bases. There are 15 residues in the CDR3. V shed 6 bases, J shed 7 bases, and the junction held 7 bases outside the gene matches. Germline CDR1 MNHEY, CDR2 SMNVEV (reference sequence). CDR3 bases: TGTGCCAGCAGCCCCGACAGGGGGATGAATTCACCCCTCCACTTT. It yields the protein CASSPDRGMNSPLHF.

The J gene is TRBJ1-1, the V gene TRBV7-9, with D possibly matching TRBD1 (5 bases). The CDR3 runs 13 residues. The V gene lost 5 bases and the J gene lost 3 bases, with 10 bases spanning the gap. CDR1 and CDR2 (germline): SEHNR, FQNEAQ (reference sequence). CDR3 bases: TGTGCCAGCAGCCCAGCGGGGCACACTGAAGCTTTCTTT. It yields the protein CASSPAGHTEAFF.

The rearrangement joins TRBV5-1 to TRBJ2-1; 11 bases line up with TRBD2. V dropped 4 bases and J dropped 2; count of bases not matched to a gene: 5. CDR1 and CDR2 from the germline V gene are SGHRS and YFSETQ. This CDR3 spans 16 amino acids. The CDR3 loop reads CASSKTSGGPYNEQFF. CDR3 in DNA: TGCGCCAGCAGCAAAACTAGCGGGGGACCCTACAATGAGCAGTTCTTC.

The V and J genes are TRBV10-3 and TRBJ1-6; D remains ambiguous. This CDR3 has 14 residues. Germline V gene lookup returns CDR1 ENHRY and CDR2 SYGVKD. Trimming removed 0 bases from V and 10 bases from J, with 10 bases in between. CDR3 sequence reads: CAISESTAASPLHF. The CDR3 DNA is TGTGCCATCAGTGAGTCTACAGCCGCCTCACCCCTCCACTTT.

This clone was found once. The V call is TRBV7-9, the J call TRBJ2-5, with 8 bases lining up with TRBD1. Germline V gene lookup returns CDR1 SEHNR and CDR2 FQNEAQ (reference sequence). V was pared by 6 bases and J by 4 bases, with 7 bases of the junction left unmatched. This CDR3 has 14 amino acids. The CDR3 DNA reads TGTGCCAGCAGTAAAGGACAGGGAGGAGAGACCCAGTACTTC. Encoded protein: CASSKGQGGETQYF.

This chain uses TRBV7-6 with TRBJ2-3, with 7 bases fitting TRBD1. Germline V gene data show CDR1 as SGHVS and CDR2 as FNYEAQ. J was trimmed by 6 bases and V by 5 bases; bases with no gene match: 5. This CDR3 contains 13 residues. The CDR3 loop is CASSITGVDTQYF. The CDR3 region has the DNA TGTGCCAGCAGCATCACAGGGGTCGATACGCAGTATTTT.

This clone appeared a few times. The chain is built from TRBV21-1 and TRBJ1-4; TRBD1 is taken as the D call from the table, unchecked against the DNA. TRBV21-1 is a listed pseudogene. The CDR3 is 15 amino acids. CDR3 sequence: CASSFRTGQNEKLFF. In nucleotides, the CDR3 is TGTGCCAGCAGCTTTAGGACAGGGCAGAACGAAAAACTGTTTTTT.

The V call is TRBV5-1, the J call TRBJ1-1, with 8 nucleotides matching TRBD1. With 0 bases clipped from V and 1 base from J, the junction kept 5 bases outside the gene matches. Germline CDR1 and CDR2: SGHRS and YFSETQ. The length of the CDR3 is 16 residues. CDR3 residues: CASSLGVDRGNTEAFF. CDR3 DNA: TGCGCCAGCAGCTTGGGGGTCGACAGGGGGAACACTGAAGCTTTCTTT.

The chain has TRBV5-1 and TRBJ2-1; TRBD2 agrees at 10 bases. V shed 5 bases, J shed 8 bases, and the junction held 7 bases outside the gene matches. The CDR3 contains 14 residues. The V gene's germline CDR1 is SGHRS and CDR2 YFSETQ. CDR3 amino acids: CASRGSGRLDEQFF. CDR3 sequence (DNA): TGCGCCAGCAGGGGTAGCGGGAGGTTGGATGAGCAGTTCTTC.

The CDR3 region has the DNA TGTGCCAGCAGCCCCGGGACAGGGGGCCCCGGCAAGCAGTACTTC. Translation: CASSPGTGGPGKQYF. V and J are TRBV5-4 and TRBJ2-7; TRBD1 aligns across 12 bases. The CDR3 sequence is 15 residues long. The germline gives CDR1 SGHNT, CDR2 YYREEE (reference sequence). The junction had 10 bases not matched to a gene; V was cut back by 4 bases and J by 8 bases.

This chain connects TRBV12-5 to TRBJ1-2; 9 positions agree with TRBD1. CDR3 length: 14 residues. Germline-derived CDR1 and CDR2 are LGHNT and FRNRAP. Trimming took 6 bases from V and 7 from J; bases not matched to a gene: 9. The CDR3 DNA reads TGTGCTAGTGGAAAAACCGGGACAGGGTTTGGCTACACCTTC. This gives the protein CASGKTGTGFGYTF.

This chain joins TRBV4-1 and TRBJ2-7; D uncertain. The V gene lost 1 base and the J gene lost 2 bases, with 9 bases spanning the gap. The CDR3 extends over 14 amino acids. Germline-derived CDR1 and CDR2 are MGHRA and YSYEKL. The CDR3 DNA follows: TGCGCCAGCAGCCAAGCGACACGCACCTACGAGCAGTACTTC. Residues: CASSQATRTYEQYF.

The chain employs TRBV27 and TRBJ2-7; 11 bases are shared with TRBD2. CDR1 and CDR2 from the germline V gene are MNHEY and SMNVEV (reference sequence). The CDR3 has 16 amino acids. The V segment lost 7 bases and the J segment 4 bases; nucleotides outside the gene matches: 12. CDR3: CASTTDGTSGGYEQYF. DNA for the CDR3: TGTGCCAGCACCACTGACGGGACTAGCGGCGGATACGAGCAGTACTTC.

The CDR3 DNA reads as TGTGCCAGCAGTTCGCGTACAGGGGACAGAACAGATACGCAGTATTTT. Amino acids: CASSSRTGDRTDTQYF. The V call is TRBV28, the J call TRBJ2-3; 7 bases are a match to TRBD1. V shed 4 bases and J 3 bases; nucleotides not matched to a gene: 10. CDR3 length: 16 amino acids. Germline V CDR1 and CDR2: MDHEN, SYDVKM.

This chain's CDR3 is CASSPDRHTGELFF. As DNA, the CDR3 is TGTGCCAGCAGCCCCGACAGACACACCGGGGAGCTGTTTTTT. V and J are TRBV7-9 and TRBJ2-2, with a possible D match to TRBD1 (5 bases). Trimming pared 5 bases from V and 3 bases from J, leaving 10 bases between. Looked up from germline, CDR1 is SEHNR and CDR2 is FQNEAQ (reference sequence). The CDR3 extends over 14 amino acids.